The present T cell receptor beta chain was sequenced within a study of blood T cell repertoires in COVID-19. This clone was recorded a few times. The CDR3 sequence is 15 residues long. Germline V gene lookup returns CDR1 SGHNT and CDR2 YYREEE (reference sequence). The V end lost 4 bases, the J end lost 0 bases, and 11 bases lay between the germline ends. Using immunoSEQ multiplex PCR, the repertoire was profiled, and TCRdb retains in-frame clones only, with some absent. The table lists about 79,000 clones, approximately 90% of them singletons. This chain uses TRBV5-4 with TRBJ2-1; D remains unclear. The sequence was collected from a man between 65 and 80 years old with active or convalescent COVID-19. Material for sequencing was peripheral blood. DNA of the CDR3: TGTGCCAGCAGCCCCACGCGGAACTCCTACAATGAGCAGTTCTTC. Its protein is CASSPTRNSYNEQFF.